The clone carrying this T cell receptor (beta chain) showed up many times. What it recognizes is unknown. This sample is part of a study of T cells in Graves' hyperthyroidism and ophthalmopathy. Background on the study: At initial diagnosis, before any treatment had begun, peripheral blood was obtained. General study points: In the analysis, a 13 V-J model separated ophthalmopathy from stable hyperthyroidism.

Those patients with uncontrolled infection, other autoimmune disease, pregnancy or lactation were excluded. From RNA transcripts, TCR beta CDR3 regions were amplified. Researchers ran a first-round RT-PCR on the TCR CDR3 using the HTBI primer set. TCRdb itself ran the multiplex PCR reads through MiXCR, one entry per CDR3 protein. The data hold some 460,000 distinct CDR3 sequences, with about a sixth observed a single time. The sample comprised blood. This receptor was obtained from a young woman with Graves' hyperthyroidism.

The CDR3 DNA reads as TGTGCCAGCAGCTTAATGTCGGACAGGGGGACCTACGAGCAGTACTTC. Encoded protein: CASSLMSDRGTYEQYF. V is TRBV7-9 and J is TRBJ2-7; 10 bases line up with TRBD1. With V trimmed by 2 bases and J by 2 bases, 6 bases remained unmatched. Germline CDR1 reads SEHNR; CDR2 reads FQNEAQ (reference sequence). This CDR3 is built from 16 residues.